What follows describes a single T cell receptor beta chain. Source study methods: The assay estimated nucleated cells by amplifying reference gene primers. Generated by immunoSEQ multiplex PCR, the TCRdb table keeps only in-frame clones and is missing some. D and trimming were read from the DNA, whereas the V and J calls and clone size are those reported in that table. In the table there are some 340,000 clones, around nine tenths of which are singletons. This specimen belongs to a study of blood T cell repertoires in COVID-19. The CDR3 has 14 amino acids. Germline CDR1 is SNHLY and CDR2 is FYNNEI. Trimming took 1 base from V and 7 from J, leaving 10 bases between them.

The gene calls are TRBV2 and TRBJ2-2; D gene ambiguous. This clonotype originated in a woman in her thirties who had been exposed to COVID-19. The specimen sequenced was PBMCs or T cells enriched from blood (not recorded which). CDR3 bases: TGTGCCAGCAGTGAAGATCCGAGAGGCGGGGAGCTGTTTTTT. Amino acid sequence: CASSEDPRGGELFF. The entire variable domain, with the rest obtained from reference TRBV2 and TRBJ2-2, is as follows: EPEVTQTPSHQVTQMGQEVILRCVPISNHLYFYWYRQILGQKVEFLVSFYNNEISEKSEIFDDQFSVERPDGSNFTLKIRSTKLEDSAMYFCASSEDPRGGELFFGEGSRLTVL.